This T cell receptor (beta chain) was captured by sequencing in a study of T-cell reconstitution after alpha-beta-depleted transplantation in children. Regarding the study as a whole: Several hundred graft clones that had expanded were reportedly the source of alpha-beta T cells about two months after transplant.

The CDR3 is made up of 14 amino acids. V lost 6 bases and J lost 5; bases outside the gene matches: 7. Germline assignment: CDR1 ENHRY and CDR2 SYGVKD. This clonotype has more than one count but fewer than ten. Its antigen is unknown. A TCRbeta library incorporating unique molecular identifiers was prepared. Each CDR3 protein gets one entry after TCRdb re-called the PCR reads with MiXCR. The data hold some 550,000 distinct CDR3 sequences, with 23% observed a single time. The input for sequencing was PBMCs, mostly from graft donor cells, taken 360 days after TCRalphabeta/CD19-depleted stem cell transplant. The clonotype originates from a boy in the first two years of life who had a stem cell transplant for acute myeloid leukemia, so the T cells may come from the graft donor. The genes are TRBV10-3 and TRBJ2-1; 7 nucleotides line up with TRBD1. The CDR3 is CAISRQGQDNEQFF. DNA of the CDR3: TGTGCCATCAGCCGACAGGGCCAGGACAATGAGCAGTTCTTC.